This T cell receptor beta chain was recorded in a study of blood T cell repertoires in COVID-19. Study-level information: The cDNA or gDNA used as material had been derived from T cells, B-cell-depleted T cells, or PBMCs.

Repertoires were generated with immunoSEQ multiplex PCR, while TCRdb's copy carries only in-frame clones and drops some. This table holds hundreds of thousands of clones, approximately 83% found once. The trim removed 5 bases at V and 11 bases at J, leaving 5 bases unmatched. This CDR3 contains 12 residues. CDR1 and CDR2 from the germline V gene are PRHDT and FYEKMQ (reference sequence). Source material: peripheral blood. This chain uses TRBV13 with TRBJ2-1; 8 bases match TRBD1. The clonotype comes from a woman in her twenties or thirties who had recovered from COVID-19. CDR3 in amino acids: CASSPRQGQQFF. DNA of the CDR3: TGTGCCAGCAGCCCAAGACAGGGGCAGCAGTTCTTC.